This T cell receptor (beta chain) was captured in a study of cytomegalovirus exposure and HLA in healthy donors. Whole-study context: Roughly 180 million T cells yielded 90 million to 130 million unique TCR beta sequences in earlier analysis. Study observations and caveats: A later analysis found common viral pathogens apparently linked to several of the most significant clusters. Earlier findings revealed that most TCR beta V segments proved productive either about 87% or about 30% of the time.

This CDR3 is built from 13 residues. Germline-derived CDR1 and CDR2 are ENHRY and SYGVKD. Trimming left V 10 bases short and J 4 bases short, with 11 bases between. In regard to this clone: The target antigen is unknown.

PCR employed 60 Vbeta and 13 Jbeta primers. Repertoires were generated with immunoSEQ multiplex PCR, while TCRdb's copy carries only in-frame clones and drops some. The sample shows approximately 220,000 clones, around 79% of them seen only once. The receptor comes from a girl under 10 years old in good health and CMV-seronegative. The chain is built from TRBV10-3 and TRBJ2-6; perhaps TRBD1 as D (5 bases). Sequencing input: PBMCs. The CDR3 DNA reads TGTGCCACGCAGGGCTCAGGGGCCAACGTCCTGACTTTC. Translating it yields CATQGSGANVLTF.